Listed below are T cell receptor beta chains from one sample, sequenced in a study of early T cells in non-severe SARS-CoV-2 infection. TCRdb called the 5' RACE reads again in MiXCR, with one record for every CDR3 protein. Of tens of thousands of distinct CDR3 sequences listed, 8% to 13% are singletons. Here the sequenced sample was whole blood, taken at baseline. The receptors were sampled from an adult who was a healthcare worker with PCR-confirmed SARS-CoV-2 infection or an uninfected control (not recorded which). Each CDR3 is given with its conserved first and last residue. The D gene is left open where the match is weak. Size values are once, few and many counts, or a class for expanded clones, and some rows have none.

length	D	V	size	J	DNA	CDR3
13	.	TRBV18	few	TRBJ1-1	TGTGCCAGCTCACCAGGGGTTTACACTGAAGCTTTCTTT	CASSPGVYTEAFF
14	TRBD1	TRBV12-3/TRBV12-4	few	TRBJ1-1	TGTGCCAGCAGGGCCGGGACAGGGGGCACTGAAGCTTTCTTT	CASRAGTGGTEAFF
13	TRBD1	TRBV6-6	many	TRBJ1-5	TGTGCCAGCACAGGGGGTAACAATCAGCCCCAGCATTTT	CASTGGNNQPQHF
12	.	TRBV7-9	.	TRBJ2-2	TGCCTGTGTCCTAAGGGAACCGGGGAGCTGTTTTTT	CLCPKGTGELFF
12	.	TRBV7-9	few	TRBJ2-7	TGTGCCAGCAGCTTAGATGCAGGCGAGCAGTACTTC	CASSLDAGEQYF
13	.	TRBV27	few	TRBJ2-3	TGTGCCAGCAGTTGGACTGCCACAGATACGCAGTATTTT	CASSWTATDTQYF
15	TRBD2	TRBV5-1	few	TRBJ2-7	TGCGCCAGCAGCTTGGTCCCTAGCGGAGTATACGAGCAGTACTTC	CASSLVPSGVYEQYF
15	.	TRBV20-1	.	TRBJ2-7	TGCAGTGCTAGTGACCTTCATACGCCAAACTACGAGCAGTACTTC	CSASDLHTPNYEQYF
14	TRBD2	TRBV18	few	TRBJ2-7	TGTGCCAGCTCACCTCCTAGCGGGTGGTACGAGCAGTACTTC	CASSPPSGWYEQYF
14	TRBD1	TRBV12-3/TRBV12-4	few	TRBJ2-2	TGTGCCAGCAGTTGGACAGGGGCTGCCGGGGAGCTGTTTTTT	CASSWTGAAGELFF
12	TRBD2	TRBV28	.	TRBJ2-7	TGTGCCAGCAGCCTTACCGGGAGGGAGCAGTACTTC	CASSLTGREQYF
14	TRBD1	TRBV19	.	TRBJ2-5	TGTGCCAGTAGCCGCCCGGGACAGACAGAGACCCAGTACTTC	CASSRPGQTETQYF
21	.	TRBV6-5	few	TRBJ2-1	TGTGCCAGCAGTGGAGGTCTAACGCGGGGCGCCCTAGCCCGCTCCTACAATGAGCAGTTCTTC	CASSGGLTRGALARSYNEQFF
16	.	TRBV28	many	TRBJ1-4	TGTGCCAGCAGGCGTCGCGGGGCAGGGACTAATGAAAAACTGTTTTTT	CASRRRGAGTNEKLFF
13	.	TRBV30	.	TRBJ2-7	TGTGCCTGGAGCCTAGGGGCCTCCTACGAGCAGTACTTC	CAWSLGASYEQYF
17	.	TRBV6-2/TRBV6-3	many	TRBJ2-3	TGTGCCAGCAGTTACGCTGGGCAGCGGGTAATCGGAGATACGCAGTATTTT	CASSYAGQRVIGDTQYF
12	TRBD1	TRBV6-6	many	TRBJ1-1	TGTGCCAGCAGCAACAGGGGGGGTGAAGCTTTCTTT	CASSNRGGEAFF
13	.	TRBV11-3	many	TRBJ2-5	TGTGCCAGCAGCTTACCGAGCCAAGAGACCCAGTACTTC	CASSLPSQETQYF
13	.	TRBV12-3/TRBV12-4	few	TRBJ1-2	TGTGCCAGCAGTCTCGACAGAAGTTATGGCTACACCTTC	CASSLDRSYGYTF
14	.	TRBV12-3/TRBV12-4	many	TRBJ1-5	TGTGCCAGCAGTTTAGACGGGGGCAATCAGCCCCAGCATTTT	CASSLDGGNQPQHF
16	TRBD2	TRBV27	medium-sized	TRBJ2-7	TGTGCCAGCAGTGGAACGACTAGCGGGCCTTCCTACGAGCAGTACTTC	CASSGTTSGPSYEQYF
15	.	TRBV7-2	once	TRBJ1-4	TGTGCCAGCAGCTTAACGGGTCCAACTAATGAAAAACTGTTTTTT	CASSLTGPTNEKLFF
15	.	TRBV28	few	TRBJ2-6	TGTGCCAGCAGTTACCCTGGGGACGGGGCCAACGTCCTGACTTTC	CASSYPGDGANVLTF
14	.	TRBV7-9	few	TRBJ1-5	TGTGCCAGCAGCTCCACGAATAGCAATCAGCCCCAGCATTTT	CASSSTNSNQPQHF
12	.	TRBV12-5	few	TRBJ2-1	TGTGCTAGTGGCGGGGGATTTAATGAGCAGTTCTTC	CASGGGFNEQFF
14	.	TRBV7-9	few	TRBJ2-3	TGTGCCACCGCTAGGGGATCTAGCACAGATACGCAGTATTTT	CATARGSSTDTQYF
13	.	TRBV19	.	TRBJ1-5	TGTGCCAGTAGTATGGATCGGCGGCAGCCCCAGCATTTT	CASSMDRRQPQHF
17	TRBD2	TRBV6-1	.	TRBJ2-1	TGTGCCAGCAGTGCCCGAAGGCTAGCGGGAGGCGACAATGAGCAGTTCTTC	CASSARRLAGGDNEQFF
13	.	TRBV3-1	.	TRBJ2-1	TGTGCCAGCAGTCCAAACTCCTACAATGAGCAGTTCTTC	CASSPNSYNEQFF
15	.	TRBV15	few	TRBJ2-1	TGTGCCACCAGCCGAGACGGTCAGCGGAGGAATGAGCAGTTCTTC	CATSRDGQRRNEQFF
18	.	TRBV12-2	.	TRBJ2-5	TGTGCAAGTCGCCTCAGACTAGCGGGAGAAAGGAAGGAAGAGACCCAGTACTTC	CASRLRLAGERKEETQYF
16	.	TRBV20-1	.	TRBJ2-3	TGCAGTGCTAGAGATCTTGGCGCAGTTTCGGGGGATACGCAGTATTTT	CSARDLGAVSGDTQYF
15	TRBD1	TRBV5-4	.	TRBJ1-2	TGTGCCAGCAGCCGGGCACGTCAGGGGGAGTCTGGCTACACCTTC	CASSRARQGESGYTF
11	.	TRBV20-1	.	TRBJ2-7	TGCAGTGCTAGATCCAGCTACGAGCAGTACTTC	CSARSSYEQYF
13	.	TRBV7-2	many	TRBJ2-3	TGTGCCAGCAGCTTTCCAAAAACAGATACGCAGTATTTT	CASSFPKTDTQYF
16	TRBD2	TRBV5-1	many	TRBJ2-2	TGCGCCAGCACCCAGGAACTAGCGGGACGGGTCGGGGAGCTGTTTTTT	CASTQELAGRVGELFF
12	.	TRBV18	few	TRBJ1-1	TGTGCCAGCTCACCCCAGGGAACTGAAGCTTTCTTT	CASSPQGTEAFF
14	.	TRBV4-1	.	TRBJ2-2	TGCGCCAGCAGCCAAGCGGGCCCGGGCGGGGAGCTGTTTTTT	CASSQAGPGGELFF
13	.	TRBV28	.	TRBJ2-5	TGTGCCAGCAGTCGGAGGGGAAAAGAGACCCAGTACTTC	CASSRRGKETQYF
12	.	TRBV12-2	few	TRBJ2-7	TGTGCACATAGCGGCCTCTCCTACGAGCAGTACTTC	CAHSGLSYEQYF
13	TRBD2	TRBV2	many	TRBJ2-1	TGTGCCAGCTGGGCTAGCGGATACAATGAGCAGTTCTTC	CASWASGYNEQFF
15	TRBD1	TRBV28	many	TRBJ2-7	TGTGCCAGCAGCCAGACAGGGGGAAGCTCCTACGAGCAGTACTTC	CASSQTGGSSYEQYF
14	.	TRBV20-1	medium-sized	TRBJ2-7	TGCAGTGCTAGTCCGGGATCAACGAACTACGAGCAGTACTTC	CSASPGSTNYEQYF
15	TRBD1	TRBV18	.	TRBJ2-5	TGTGCCAGCTCAACCAGAAGAGGGGGCGCAGAGACCCAGTACTTC	CASSTRRGGAETQYF
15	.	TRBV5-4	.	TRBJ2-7	TGTGCCAGCAGATCCTCGCAGGGAACATCCTACGAGCAGTACTTC	CASRSSQGTSYEQYF
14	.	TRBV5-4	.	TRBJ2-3	TGTGCCAGCAGCTTGGCGCTGGGCACAGATACGCAGTATTTT	CASSLALGTDTQYF
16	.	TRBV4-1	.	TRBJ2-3	TGCGCCAACAGCCAAGAACCGGGCAACGGGGAGGATACGCAGTATTTT	CANSQEPGNGEDTQYF
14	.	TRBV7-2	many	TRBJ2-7	TGTGCCAGCAGCTTTGCGTGGGCGTCCTACGAGCAGTACTTC	CASSFAWASYEQYF
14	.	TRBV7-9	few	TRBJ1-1	TGTGCCAGCAGCTTGGCCCCGTTAAGCTCTGAAGCTTTCTTT	CASSLAPLSSEAFF
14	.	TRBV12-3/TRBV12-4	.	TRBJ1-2	TGTGCCAGCAGAACGGGGACCATCAACTATGGCTACACCTTC	CASRTGTINYGYTF
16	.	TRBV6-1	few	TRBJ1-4	TGTGCCAGCAGTGCCATTCACGGGGCTGGGGGTGAAAAACTGTTTTTT	CASSAIHGAGGEKLFF
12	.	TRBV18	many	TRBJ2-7	TGTGCCAGCTCCCCAGGAGGGTACGAGCAGTACTTC	CASSPGGYEQYF